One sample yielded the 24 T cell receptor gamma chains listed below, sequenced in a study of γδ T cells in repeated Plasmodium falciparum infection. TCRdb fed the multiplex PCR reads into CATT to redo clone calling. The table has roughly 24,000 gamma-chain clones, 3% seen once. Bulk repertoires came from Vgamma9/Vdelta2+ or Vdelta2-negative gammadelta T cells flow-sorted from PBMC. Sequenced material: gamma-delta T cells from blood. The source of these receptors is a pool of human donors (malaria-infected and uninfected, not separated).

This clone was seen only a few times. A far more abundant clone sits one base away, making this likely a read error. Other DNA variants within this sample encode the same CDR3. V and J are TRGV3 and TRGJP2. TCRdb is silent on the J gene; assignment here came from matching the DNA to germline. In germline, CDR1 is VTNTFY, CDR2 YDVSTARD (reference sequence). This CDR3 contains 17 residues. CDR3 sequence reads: CATWDRPSAPRDWIKTF. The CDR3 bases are TGTGCCACTTGGGACAGGCCGTCTGCTCCCCGTGATTGGATCAAGACGTTT.

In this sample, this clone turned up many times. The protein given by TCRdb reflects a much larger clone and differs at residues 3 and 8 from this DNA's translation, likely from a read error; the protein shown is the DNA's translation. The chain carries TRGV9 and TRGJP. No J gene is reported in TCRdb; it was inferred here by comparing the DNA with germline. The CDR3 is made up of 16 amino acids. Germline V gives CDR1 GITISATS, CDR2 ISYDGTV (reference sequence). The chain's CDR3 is CASWEVQALGKKIKVF. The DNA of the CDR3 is TGTGCCTCGTGGGAGGTGCAGGCGTTGGGCAAAAAAATCAAGGTATTT.

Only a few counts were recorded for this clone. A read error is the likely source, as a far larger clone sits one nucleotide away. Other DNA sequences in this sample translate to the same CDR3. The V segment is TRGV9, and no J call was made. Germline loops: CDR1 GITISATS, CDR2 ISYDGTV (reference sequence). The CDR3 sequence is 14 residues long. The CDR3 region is CALWTYSSDWIKTF. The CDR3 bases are TGTGCCTTGTGGACTTATAGTAGTGATTGGATTAAGACGTTT.

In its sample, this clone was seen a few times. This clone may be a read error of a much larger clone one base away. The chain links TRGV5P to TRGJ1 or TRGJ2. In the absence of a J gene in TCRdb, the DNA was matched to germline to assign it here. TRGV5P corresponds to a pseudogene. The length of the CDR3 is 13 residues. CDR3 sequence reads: CATWGSRYYRKLF. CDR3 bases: TGTGCCACCTGGGGCAGTCGTTATTATAGGAAACTCTTT.

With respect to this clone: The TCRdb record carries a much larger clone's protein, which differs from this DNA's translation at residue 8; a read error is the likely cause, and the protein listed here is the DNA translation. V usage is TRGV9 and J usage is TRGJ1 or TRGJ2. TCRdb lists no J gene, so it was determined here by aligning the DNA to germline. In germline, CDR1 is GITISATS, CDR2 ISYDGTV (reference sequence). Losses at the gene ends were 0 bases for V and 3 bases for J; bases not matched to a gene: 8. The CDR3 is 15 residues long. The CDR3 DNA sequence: TGTGCCTTGTGGGAGGTGCCAAGGGCTTATTATAAGAAACTCTTT. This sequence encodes CALWEVPRAYYKKLF.

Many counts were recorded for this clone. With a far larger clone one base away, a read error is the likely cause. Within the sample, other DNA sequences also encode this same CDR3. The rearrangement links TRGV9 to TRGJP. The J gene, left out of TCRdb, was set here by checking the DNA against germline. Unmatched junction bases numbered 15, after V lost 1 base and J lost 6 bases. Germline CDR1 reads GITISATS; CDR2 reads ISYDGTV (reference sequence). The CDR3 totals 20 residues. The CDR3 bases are TGTGCCTTGTGGGAGGTCTGGTCTCTGTTAGGAGAGTTGGGCAAAAAAATCAAGGTATTT. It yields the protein CALWEVWSLLGELGKKIKVF.

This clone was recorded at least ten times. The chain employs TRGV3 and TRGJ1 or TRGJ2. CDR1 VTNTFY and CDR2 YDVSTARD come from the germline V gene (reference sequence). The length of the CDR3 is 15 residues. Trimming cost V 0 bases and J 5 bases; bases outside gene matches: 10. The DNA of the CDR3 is TGTGCCACCTGGGACAGGCATTATCTCGATTATAAGAAACTCTTT. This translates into CATWDRHYLDYKKLF.

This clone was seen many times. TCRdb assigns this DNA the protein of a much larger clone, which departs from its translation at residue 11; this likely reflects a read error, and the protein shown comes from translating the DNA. CDR3 DNA sequence: TGTGCCTTGTGGGAGGACTCGCAAGAGTTGGACAAAAAAATCAAGGTATTT. This codes for CALWEDSQELDKKIKVF. The chain couples TRGV9 to TRGJP. Looked up from germline, CDR1 is GITISATS and CDR2 is ISYDGTV (reference sequence). The CDR3 has 17 amino acids.

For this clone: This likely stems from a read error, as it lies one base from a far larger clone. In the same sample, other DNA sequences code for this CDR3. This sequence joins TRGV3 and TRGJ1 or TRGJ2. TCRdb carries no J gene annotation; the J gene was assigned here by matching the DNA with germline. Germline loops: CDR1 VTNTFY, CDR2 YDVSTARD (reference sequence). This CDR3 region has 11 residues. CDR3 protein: CATWDCNKKLF. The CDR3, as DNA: TGTGCTACCTGGGACTGTAATAAGAAACTCTTT.

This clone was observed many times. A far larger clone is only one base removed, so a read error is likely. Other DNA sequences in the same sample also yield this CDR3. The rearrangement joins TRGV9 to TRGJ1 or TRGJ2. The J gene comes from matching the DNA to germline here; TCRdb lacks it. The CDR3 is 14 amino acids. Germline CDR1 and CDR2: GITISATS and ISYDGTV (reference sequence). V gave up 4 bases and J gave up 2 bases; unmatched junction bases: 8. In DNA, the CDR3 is TGTGCCTTGTGGGAAGTGGGGTATTATTATAAGAAACTCTTT. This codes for CALWEVGYYYKKLF.

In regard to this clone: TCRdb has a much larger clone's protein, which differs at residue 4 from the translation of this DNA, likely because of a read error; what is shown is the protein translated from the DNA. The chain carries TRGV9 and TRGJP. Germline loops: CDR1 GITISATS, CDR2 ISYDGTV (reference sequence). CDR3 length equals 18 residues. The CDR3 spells CALCEVHPQELGKKIKVF. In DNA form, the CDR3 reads TGTGCCTTGTGTGAGGTTCATCCTCAAGAGTTGGGCAAAAAAATCAAGGTATTT.

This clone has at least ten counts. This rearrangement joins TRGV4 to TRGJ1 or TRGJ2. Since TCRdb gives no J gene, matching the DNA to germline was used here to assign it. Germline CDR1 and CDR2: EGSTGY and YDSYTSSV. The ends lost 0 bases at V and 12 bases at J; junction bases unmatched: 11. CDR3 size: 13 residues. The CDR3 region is CATWDGQDYWKLF. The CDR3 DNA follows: TGTGCCACCTGGGATGGGCAGGATTATTGGAAACTCTTT.

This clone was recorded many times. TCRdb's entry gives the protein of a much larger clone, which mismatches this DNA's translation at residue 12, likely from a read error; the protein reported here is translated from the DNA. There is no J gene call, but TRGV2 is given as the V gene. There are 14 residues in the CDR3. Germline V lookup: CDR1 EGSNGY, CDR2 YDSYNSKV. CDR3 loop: CATWDGSSDWIRTF. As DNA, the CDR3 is TGTGCCACCTGGGACGGAAGTAGTGATTGGATCAGGACGTTT.

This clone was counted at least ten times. As DNA, the CDR3 is TGTGCCTTGTGGGAGCCTTGCAAGAATTATTATAAGAAACTCTTT. Amino acids: CALWEPCKNYYKKLF. This chain joins TRGV9 and TRGJ1 or TRGJ2. The CDR3 is 15 residues long. The J segment lost 0 bases and the V segment lost 3 bases, leaving 8 bases of the junction unmatched. Per germline, CDR1 GITISATS and CDR2 ISYDGTV (reference sequence).

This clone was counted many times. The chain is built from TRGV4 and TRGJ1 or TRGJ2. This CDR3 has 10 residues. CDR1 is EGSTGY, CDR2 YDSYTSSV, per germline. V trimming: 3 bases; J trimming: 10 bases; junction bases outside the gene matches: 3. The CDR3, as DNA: TGTGCCACCTGGGATTCGAAGAAACTCTTT. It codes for CATWDSKKLF.

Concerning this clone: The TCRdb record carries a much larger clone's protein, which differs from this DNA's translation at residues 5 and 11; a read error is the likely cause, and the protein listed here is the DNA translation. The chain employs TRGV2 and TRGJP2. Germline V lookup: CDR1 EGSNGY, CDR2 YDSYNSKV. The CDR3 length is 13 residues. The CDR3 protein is CATWNSSDWIRTF. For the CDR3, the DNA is TGTGCCACCTGGAATAGTAGTGATTGGATCAGGACGTTT.

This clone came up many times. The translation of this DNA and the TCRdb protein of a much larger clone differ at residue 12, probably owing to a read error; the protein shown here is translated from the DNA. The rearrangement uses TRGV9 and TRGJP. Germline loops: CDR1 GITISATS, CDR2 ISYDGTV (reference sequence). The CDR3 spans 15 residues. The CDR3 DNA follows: TGTGCCTTGTGGGAGTCAGAGTTGGGCAAAAAAACCAAGGTATTT. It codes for CALWESELGKKTKVF.

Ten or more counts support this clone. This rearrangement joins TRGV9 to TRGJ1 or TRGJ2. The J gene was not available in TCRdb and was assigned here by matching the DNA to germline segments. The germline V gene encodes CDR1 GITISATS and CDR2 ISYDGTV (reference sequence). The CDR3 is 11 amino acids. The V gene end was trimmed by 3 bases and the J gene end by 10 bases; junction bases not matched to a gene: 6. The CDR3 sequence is CALWEQRKKLF. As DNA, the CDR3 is TGTGCCTTGTGGGAGCAAAGGAAGAAACTCTTT.

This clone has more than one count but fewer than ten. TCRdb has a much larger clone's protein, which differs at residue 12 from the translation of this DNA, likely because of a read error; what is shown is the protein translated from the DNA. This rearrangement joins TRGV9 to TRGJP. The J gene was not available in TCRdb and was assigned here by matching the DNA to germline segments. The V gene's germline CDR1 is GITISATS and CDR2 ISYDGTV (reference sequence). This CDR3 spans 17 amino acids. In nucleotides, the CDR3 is TGTGCCTTGTGGGAGGGCCCCCGAGAGTTGGGCAGAAAAATCAAGGTATTT. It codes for CALWEGPRELGRKIKVF.

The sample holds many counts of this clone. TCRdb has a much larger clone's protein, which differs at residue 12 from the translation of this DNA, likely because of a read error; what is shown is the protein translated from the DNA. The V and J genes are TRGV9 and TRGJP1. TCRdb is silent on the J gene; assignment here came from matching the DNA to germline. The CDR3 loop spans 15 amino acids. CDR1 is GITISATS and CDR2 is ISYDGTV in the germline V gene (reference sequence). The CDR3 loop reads CALWELYTTGWLKIF. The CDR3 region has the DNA TGTGCCTTGTGGGAGTTATATACCACTGGTTGGCTCAAGATATTT.

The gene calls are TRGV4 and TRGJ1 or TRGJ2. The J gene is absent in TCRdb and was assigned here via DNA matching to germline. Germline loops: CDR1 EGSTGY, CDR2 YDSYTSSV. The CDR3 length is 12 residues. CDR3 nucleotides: TGTGCACCTGGGATGGTTGGTTATAAGAAACTCTTT. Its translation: CAPGMVGYKKLF.

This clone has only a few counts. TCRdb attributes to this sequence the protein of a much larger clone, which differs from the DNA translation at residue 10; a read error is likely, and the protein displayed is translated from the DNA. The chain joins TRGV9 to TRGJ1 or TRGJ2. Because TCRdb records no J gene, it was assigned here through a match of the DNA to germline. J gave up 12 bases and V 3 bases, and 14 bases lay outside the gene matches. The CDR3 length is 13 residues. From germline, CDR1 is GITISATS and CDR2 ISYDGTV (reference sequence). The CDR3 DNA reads TGTGCCTTGTGGGAGCCCTCGGGGTCTAGGAAACTCTTT. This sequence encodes CALWEPSGSRKLF.

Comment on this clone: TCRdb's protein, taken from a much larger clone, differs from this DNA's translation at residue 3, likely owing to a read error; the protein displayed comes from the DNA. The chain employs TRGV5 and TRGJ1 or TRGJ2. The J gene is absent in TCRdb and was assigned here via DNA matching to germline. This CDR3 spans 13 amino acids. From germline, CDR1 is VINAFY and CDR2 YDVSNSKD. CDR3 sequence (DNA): TGTGCCCCCTGGGACAGGCTTTGTCATAAGAAACTCTTT. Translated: CAPWDRLCHKKLF.

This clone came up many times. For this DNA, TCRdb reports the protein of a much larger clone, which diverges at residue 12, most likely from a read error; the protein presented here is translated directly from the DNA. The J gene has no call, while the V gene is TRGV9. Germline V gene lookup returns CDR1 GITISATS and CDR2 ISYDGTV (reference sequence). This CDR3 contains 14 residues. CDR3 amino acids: CALWEARDYYKELF. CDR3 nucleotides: TGTGCCTTGTGGGAGGCAAGAGATTATTATAAGGAACTCTTT.